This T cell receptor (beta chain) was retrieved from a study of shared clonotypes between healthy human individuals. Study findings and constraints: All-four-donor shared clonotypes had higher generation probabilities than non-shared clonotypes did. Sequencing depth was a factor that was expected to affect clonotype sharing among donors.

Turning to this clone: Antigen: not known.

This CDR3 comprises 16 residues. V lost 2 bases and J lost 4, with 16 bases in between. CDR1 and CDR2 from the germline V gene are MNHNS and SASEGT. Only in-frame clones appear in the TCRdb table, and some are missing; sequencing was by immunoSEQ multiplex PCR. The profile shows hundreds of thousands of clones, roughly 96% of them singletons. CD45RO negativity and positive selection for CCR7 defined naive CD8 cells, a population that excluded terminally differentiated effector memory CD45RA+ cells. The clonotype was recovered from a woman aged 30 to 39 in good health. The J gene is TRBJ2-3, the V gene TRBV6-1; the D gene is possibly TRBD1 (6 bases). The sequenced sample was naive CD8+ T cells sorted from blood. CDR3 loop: CASSEIRGIGADTQYF. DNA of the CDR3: TGTGCCAGCAGTGAAATTAGGGGGATAGGTGCAGATACGCAGTATTTT.